The TCR beta chain described here comes from a study of cytomegalovirus exposure and HLA in healthy donors. For this clone: No antigen is known for it.

Study conclusions and caveats: Rare TCR sequences dominated, though some public TCRs recurred in many donors.

The CDR3 spans 19 residues. The V and J ends lost 3 bases and 1 base respectively, with 23 bases between them. Germline V gene lookup returns CDR1 SGHTA and CDR2 FQGTGA. Primers for the PCR totalled 60 Vbeta and 13 Jbeta. TCRdb keeps only in-frame clones here, not all; method: immunoSEQ multiplex PCR. This table has fewer than 200,000 clones, more than 65% appearing once. The donors gave bone marrow, and they were healthy. Sequenced input: PBMCs. The chain employs TRBV7-3 and TRBJ2-3, with D possibly being TRBD2 (5 bases). The source is a male donor in good health and CMV-seronegative. CDR3 coding DNA: TGTGCCAGCAGCTTCAACGGACCATCCCCATCCGGGGGCACAGATACGCAGTATTTT. Its protein is CASSFNGPSPSGGTDTQYF.